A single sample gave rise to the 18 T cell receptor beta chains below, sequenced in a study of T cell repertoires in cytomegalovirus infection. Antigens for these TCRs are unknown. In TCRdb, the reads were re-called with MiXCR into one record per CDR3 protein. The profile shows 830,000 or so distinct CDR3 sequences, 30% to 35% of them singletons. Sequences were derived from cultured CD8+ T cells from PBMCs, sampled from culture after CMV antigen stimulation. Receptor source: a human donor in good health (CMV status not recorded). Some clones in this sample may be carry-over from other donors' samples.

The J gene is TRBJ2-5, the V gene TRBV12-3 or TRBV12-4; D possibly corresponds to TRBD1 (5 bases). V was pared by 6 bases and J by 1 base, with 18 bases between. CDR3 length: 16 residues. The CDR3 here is CASRAIVWGGQETQYF. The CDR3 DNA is TGTGCCAGCAGGGCTATCGTGTGGGGCGGCCAAGAGACCCAGTACTTC.

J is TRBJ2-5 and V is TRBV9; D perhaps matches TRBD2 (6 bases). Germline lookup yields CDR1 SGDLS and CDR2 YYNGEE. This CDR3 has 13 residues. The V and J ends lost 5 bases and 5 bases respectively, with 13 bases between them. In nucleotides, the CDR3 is TGTGCCAGCAGAGCCAGGGCGGGGGAGACCCAGTACTTC. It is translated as CASRARAGETQYF. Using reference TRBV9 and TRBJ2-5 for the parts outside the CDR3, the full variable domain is DSGVTQTPKHLITATGQRVTLRCSPRSGDLSVYWYQQSLDQGLQFLIQYYNGEERAKGNILERFSAQQFPDLHSELNLSSLELGDSALYFCASRARAGETQYFGPGTRLLVL.

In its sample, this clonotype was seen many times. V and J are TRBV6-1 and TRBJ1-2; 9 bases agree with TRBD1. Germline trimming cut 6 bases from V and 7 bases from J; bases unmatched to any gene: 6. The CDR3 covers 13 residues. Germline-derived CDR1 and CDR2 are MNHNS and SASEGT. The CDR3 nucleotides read TGTGCCAGCAGACTCGGGACAGGGTCTGGCTACACCTTC. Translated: CASRLGTGSGYTF.

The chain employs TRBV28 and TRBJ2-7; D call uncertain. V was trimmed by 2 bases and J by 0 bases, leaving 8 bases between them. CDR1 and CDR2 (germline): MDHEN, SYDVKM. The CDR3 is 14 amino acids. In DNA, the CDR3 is TGTGCCAGCAGTTTAAAGCCGTACTCCTACGAGCAGTACGTC. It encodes CASSLKPYSYEQYV.

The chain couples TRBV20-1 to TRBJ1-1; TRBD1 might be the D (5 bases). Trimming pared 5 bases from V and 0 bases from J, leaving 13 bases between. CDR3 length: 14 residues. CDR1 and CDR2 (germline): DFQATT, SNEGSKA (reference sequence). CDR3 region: CSARSHRMNTEAFF. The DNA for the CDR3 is TGCAGTGCTCGAAGCCACAGGATGAACACTGAAGCTTTCTTT.

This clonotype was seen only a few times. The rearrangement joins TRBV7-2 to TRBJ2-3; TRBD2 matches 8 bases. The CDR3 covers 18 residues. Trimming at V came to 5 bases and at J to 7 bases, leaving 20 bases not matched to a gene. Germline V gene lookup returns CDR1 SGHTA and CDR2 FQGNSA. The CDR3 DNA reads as TGTGCCAGCAGCCCATATCTTGGTAGCGGGGAACCCCCCAATACGCAGTATTTT. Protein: CASSPYLGSGEPPNTQYF.

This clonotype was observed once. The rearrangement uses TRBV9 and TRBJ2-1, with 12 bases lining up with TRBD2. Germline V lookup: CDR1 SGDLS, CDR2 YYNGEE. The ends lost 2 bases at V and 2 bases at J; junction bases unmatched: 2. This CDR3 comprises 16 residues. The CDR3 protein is CASSVRLAGAYNEQFF. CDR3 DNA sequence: TGTGCCAGCAGCGTTCGACTAGCGGGGGCCTACAATGAGCAGTTCTTC. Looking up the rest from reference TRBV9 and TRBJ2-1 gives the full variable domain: DSGVTQTPKHLITATGQRVTLRCSPRSGDLSVYWYQQSLDQGLQFLIQYYNGEERAKGNILERFSAQQFPDLHSELNLSSLELGDSALYFCASSVRLAGAYNEQFFGPGTRLTVL.

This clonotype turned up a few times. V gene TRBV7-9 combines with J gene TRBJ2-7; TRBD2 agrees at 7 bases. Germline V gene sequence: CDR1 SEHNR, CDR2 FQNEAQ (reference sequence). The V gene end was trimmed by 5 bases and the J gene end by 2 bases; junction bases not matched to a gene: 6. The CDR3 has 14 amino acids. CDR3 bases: TGTGCCAGCAGCGGGGGGGACGGAGCCTACGAGCAGTACTTC. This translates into CASSGGDGAYEQYF.

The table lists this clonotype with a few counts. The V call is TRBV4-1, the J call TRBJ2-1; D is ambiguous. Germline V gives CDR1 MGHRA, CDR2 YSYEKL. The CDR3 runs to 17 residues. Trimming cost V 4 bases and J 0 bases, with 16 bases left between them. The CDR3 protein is CASSLRPSHSSYNEQFF. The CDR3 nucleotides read TGCGCCAGCAGCCTACGGCCCTCACATAGCTCCTACAATGAGCAGTTCTTC.

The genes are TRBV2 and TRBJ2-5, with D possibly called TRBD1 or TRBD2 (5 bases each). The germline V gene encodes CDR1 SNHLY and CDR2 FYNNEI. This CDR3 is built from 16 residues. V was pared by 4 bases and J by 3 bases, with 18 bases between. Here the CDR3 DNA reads TGTGCCAGCAGTGTTCCCCGAAGAGGGGCGGAAGAGACCCAGTACTTC. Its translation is CASSVPRRGAEETQYF.

CDR3 protein: CASSWGVSGNTIYF. The DNA for the CDR3 is TGTGCCAGCAGCTGGGGGGTCTCTGGAAACACCATATATTTT. V gene TRBV27 combines with J gene TRBJ1-3; tentatively, D is TRBD1 (5 bases). The V gene lost 6 bases and the J gene lost 0 bases, with 9 bases spanning the gap. CDR3 length: 14 residues. CDR1 and CDR2 (germline): MNHEY, SMNVEV (reference sequence).

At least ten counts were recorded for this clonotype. CDR3 sequence: CASSFMDRRLYRVNTEAFF. The CDR3, as DNA: TGTGCCAGCAGCTTTATGGATCGGCGATTATACAGAGTGAACACTGAAGCTTTCTTT. The chain combines TRBV7-2 with TRBJ1-1; D gene uncertain. Trimming took 3 bases from V and 0 from J, leaving 23 bases between them. The CDR3 is 19 amino acids. Germline CDR1 SGHTA, CDR2 FQGNSA.

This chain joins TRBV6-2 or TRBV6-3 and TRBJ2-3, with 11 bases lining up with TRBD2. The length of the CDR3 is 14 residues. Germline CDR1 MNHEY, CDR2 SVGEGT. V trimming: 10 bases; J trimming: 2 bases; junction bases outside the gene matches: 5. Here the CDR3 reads CAIASGGPTDTQYF. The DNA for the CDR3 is TGTGCCATCGCTAGCGGGGGGCCCACAGATACGCAGTATTTT.

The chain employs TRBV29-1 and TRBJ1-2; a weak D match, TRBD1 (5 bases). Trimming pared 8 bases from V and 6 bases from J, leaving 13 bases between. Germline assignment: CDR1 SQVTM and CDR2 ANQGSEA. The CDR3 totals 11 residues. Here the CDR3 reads CSLAQGNGYTF. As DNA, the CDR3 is TGCAGCCTGGCCCAGGGTAATGGCTACACCTTC. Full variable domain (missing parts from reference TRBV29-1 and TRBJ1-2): SAVISQKPSRDICQRGTSLTIQCQVDSQVTMMFWYRQQPGQSLTLIATANQGSEATYESGFVIDKFPISRPNLTFSTLTVSNMSPEDSSIYLCSLAQGNGYTFGSGTRLTVV.

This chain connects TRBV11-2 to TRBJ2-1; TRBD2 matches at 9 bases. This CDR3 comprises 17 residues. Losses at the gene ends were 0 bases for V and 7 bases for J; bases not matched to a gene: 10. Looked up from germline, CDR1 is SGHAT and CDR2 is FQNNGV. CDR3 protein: CASSLDPGGGARNEQFF. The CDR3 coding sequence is TGTGCCAGCAGCTTAGATCCCGGCGGGGGGGCCAGGAATGAGCAGTTCTTC.

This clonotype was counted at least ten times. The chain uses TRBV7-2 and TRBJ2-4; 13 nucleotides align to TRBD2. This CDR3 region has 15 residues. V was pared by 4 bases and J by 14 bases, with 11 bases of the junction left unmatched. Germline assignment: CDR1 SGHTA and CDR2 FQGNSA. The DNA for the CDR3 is TGTGCCAGCAGCTCCTTGACTAGCGGGGGGTCGCCCGAGTACTTC. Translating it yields CASSSLTSGGSPEYF.

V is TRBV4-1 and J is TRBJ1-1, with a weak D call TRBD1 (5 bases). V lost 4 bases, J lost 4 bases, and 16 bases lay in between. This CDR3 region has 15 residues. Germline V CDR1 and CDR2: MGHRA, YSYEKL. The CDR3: CASSLIGAGGTEAFF. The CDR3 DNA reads TGCGCCAGCAGCCTCATAGGGGCGGGGGGCACTGAAGCTTTCTTT.

The CDR3 DNA sequence: TGTGCCAGCAGCGAGAGGAGTGTGTCTGAAGCTTTCTTT. The encoded protein is CASSERSVSEAFF. The chain recombines TRBV5-4 with TRBJ1-1; D is unclear. Trimming stripped 4 bases from V and 6 bases from J, with 13 bases between. Germline V gene lookup returns CDR1 SGHNT and CDR2 YYREEE (reference sequence). The CDR3 is made up of 13 amino acids. Full variable domain (rest looked up from reference TRBV5-4 and TRBJ1-1): ETGVTQSPTHLIKTRGQQVTLRCSSQSGHNTVSWYQQALGQGPQFIFQYYREEENGRGNFPPRFSGLQFPNYSSELNVNALELDDSALYLCASSERSVSEAFFGQGTRLTVV.